Sequencing of this T cell receptor (beta chain) was carried out in a study of T cell clonality in common variable immunodeficiency. The V gene's germline CDR1 is KGHSH and CDR2 LQKENI. The CDR3 runs to 15 residues. Trimming shortened V by 8 bases and J by 7 bases, and 20 bases separated the two germline ends. Reduced serum IgG, IgA and/or IgM plus specific antibody deficiency defined CVID. CVID subjects had received replacement immunoglobulin for at least one year. Notes on the study in general: Common variable immunodeficiency TCR beta sequences reportedly had fewer deletions and N-nucleotide insertions. Links between repertoire features and CVID complications were heterogeneity-limited.

Clones were read by immunoSEQ multiplex PCR, and TCRdb kept only the in-frame ones, dropping some. The sample yields around 40,000 clones, without any singletons. Many counts were recorded for this clone. Its specificity is not known. The read stops 3 residues short of the end of the CDR3; the missing end is completed from the germline J gene. The chain has TRBV18 and TRBJ2-2, with D perhaps matching TRBD1 (5 bases). The sequenced sample was peripheral blood mononuclear cells. This TCR came from a human donor with common variable immunodeficiency. CDR3 region: CASTYRGRSIGELFF. Incomplete CDR3 DNA: TGTGCCAGCACTTATAGGGGCCGGTCCATCGGGGAG.